This record concerns one T cell receptor beta chain sequence. This clone was seen a few times. This clone's antigen is unknown. Base quality data are lacking; no much larger clone is found one base away. The sample comes from a study of cytomegalovirus exposure and HLA in healthy donors (dated by TCRdb to about 2017). Some background on the complete study: An earlier analysis of fewer than 750 of the donors reported under 300 Gb of sequence data and 95 million to 130 million unique TCR beta sequences obtained from around 170 million T cells. About 280 gigabases of sequencing data and around 80 million unique TCR sequences made up an early release that covered approximately 620 HLA-typed donors. Of the roughly 390 genotyped donors, 81% fell in the genetic ancestry cluster associated with self-reported Caucasian donors. The aim of the study was to test whether cataloging public T cell receptors could identify signatures of past pathogen exposure. Using immunosequencing, the study profiled T cell repertoires from around 670 subjects and related those repertoires to cytomegalovirus serostatus. A separate validation cohort of 90 to 150 different subjects was used in addition to the roughly 670-subject first cohort. To predict cytomegalovirus infection status, the study combined high-throughput TCR immunosequencing, statistical association of individual TCRs with disease status, and machine learning. A later analysis re-analyzed previously published TCR beta repertoires from 550 to 700 donors and added high-resolution HLA genotyping to study TCR occurrence patterns. Rather than using new phenotypic data, the later analysis identified candidate immune exposures from TCR beta sequences and from how often those sequences occurred across donors. An earlier analysis of around 540 of the donors applied high-throughput TCR beta sequencing to assess whether each TCR beta V gene segment acted as functional or pseudogenic. Alongside the repertoire data, information on donor age, sex, ethnicity and CMV serostatus was compiled. Genome-wide SNP genotypes for about 65% of the roughly 670 donors were used in a later genetic analysis, which treated that subset as a discovery cohort. All discovery cohort repertoires had been generated on a single sequencing platform. Class I and class II HLA loci were covered by the typing at four-digit resolution. Typing coverage varied by locus: about 620-630 donors for A, B, C, DRB1 and DQB1; under 550 for DQA1; 606 for DPA1; around 450 for DPB1. Roughly 5 DR-DQ haplotypes were handled as single units for association and clustering, since linkage in the cohort was strong. On average, 235,054 unique TCR beta nucleotide sequences were sequenced per donor among several hundred genotyped donors of the cohort, with 15% to 20% of those sequences being non-productive. Study-wide findings and limitations: While some public TCRs were present in many individuals, most TCR sequences turned up only very rarely across donors. In this cohort, only TCR beta chains were sequenced, and detectable features were limited by the absence of alpha or paired-chain data. Because the 87-base-pair reads could not distinguish some IMGT-functional V segments, including TRBV6-2 and TRBV6-3, those segments were excluded. In an earlier analysis of 587 of the donors, most TCR beta V segments appeared in productive rearrangements about 90% or about 30% of the time, broadly matching IMGT annotations. Because HLA typing was missing for some donors at each locus, association tests included only the typed subset. Compared with the approximately 600-donor mean, donors in an Asian-associated ancestry cluster had fewer N-insertions in productive TCRs, according to a later genetic analysis. A later genetic analysis associated a missense DCLRE1C variant with V-gene and J-gene trimming of TCR beta chains, and an independent cohort replicated the association. A few of the identified cytomegalovirus-associated TCR beta chains were confirmed in vitro to be specific for cytomegalovirus antigens. Strong co-occurrence of HLA alleles, especially DR and DQ, made assigning TCR associations to individual alleles difficult. In both the original and validation cohorts, the classifier was reported to diagnose cytomegalovirus status with high specificity and sensitivity. In the study, 150 to 200 TCR beta chains were listed as associated with cytomegalovirus. Correlated functional status among segregating V segments might be attributable to linkage disequilibrium, but an unknown experimental factor could not be ruled out. In a later analysis, HLA-associated TCR beta chains showed more clonal expansion and lower generation probabilities than non-associated chains that were equally common. Because counts were too low, some 16 rarely observed V segments, including chromosome 9 orphons, were excluded from the earlier analysis of about 500 of the donors. In a later analysis, most CMV-associated TCR beta chains were found to appear HLA-restricted, with HLA associations seemingly driven largely by CMV exposure. A later analysis associated 15,000 to 20,000 TCR beta sequences with specific HLA alleles at a false discovery rate of 0.05. It was suggested by the authors that the approach could potentially be generalized to other disease states and immunological phenotypes. A later analysis reported that several top co-occurrence clusters appeared linked to parvovirus B19, influenza, CMV and Epstein-Barr virus. A cluster of highly shared sequence variants was judged likely to represent a technical artifact of the sequencing pipeline. A further reported finding was that TCR beta sequences accurately predicted the HLA-A and HLA-B alleles for most subjects in the first cohort. Presence/absence analyses assumed roughly uniform sequencing depth across donors, an assumption that may not hold. The only immune exposure information available for the cohort was CMV serostatus. A later analysis found that TCR association rates varied across HLA loci, with DRB1 alleles showing the most associated TCRs and HLA-C alleles the fewest.

From its cysteine to its phenylalanine, the CDR3 spans 16 amino acids. The CDR3 DNA has 48 bases and is translated from base 1. Trimming removed 0 bases from V and 5 bases from J; the gene matches leave 6 bases unexplained. CDR1 MNHEY and CDR2 SVGAGI were looked up in the germline V gene. Library generation was performed with the immunoSEQ multiplex PCR assay. A mixture of 60 forward primers for TCR Vbeta segments and 13 reverse primers for TCR Jbeta segments was used in the multiplex PCR. The CDR3 region of rearranged TCR beta genes was amplified from genomic DNA by a multiplex PCR assay. The amplified TCR beta libraries were sequenced on the Illumina HiSeq System as 87-base-pair reads. In the original analysis: Across the 670 or so repertoires, a later analysis counted tens of millions of unique TCR beta chains, approximately 10 million of which were shared by at least two donors. To remove PCR and sequencing errors, raw reads were error-corrected and collapsed into unique sequences using a nearest-neighbor algorithm that merged closely related sequences. CDR3 sequences were aligned to IMGT reference sequences to assign V, D and J gene segments. For a sequence to be retained, a match of at least six nucleotides was required to both a V gene segment and a J gene segment. Rearrangements were called productive when the CDR3 lacked stop codons and stayed in frame with V and J; all others were non-productive. CDR3 was defined according to IMGT convention as the region running from the second conserved V-encoded cysteine to the conserved J-encoded phenylalanine. Sequences without an unambiguous match to a single V gene segment were excluded from the earlier analysis of approximately 600 of the donors. In an earlier analysis of 587 of the donors, a V segment was called functional when productive rearrangements were above 56.7%, and segregating when the standard deviation between donors exceeded 5%. A statistical classification framework was built for diagnosing cytomegalovirus status from the catalog of TCR beta chain sequences. In a later analysis, V and J genes were assigned by comparing TCR nucleotide sequences against IMGT/GENE-DB human TR gene sequences. Using the TCRdist pipeline, a later analysis assigned CDR3 sequences along with most-parsimonious VDJ recombination scenarios. In a later analysis, each TCR beta chain was defined by its CDR3 amino acid sequence together with its V-gene family, and reads without a unique V-gene family were excluded. As a way to deal with suspected cross-contamination and a sequencing artifact, a later analysis dropped 592 nucleotide sequences that were highly shared and had low generation probability. A later analysis calculated a clonal expansion index for each public chain from normalized within-repertoire ranks of inferred template counts. In a later analysis, generation probabilities were computed using a VDJ recombination model fitted to out-of-frame rearrangements, and the results were checked against IGoR. In a later analysis, TCR-TCR, TCR-HLA and TCR-CMV co-occurrence was scored with hypergeometric tests, and a repertoire-size bias correction was applied to TCR pairs. False discovery rates were estimated in a later analysis by permuting HLA or CMV assignments 20 times. In a later analysis, co-occurring TCRs were grouped with DBSCAN, and TCRdist sequence similarity was added when clustering was performed within HLA-allele-positive subsets. Repertoires with fewer than 30,000 or more than 120,000 public chains, plus five repertoires with anomalous nucleotide sharing, were excluded from co-occurrence clustering. What TCRdb holds here is the immuneACCESS table cut down to in-frame rearrangements. Part of the clones is not present; checked against another copy, under half of the missing clones reflect an unresolved V gene, and the others are unexplained. That table furnishes V, J and clone size, whereas the DNA furnished D and trimming. This sample comprises roughly 100,000 clones, over 12% of them detected only once. Jointly, the top ten make up around 0.9% of the sample.

In total, approximately 610 healthy bone marrow donors made up the cohort. Cohort members were all nominally healthy when sampled, although unrecorded immune exposures were likely present. The donor was CMV seronegative and belonged to the group of 350 or so seronegative cohort members. A peripheral blood sample was provided by each donor, and peripheral blood mononuclear cells were used for TCR beta sequencing. Genomic DNA extraction from the blood cell samples was performed with the Qiagen DNeasy Blood Extraction Kit. This TCR was recovered from a female donor in good health and CMV-seronegative. The sequence joins TRBV6-5 to TRBJ1-4; the central 7 bases match TRBD1. The specimen sequenced was PBMCs. The CDR3 is CASSYSFRGRNEKLFF. The nucleotide sequence reads as follows: TGTGCCAGCAGTTACTCATTCAGGGGGAGGAATGAAAAACTGTTTTTT.